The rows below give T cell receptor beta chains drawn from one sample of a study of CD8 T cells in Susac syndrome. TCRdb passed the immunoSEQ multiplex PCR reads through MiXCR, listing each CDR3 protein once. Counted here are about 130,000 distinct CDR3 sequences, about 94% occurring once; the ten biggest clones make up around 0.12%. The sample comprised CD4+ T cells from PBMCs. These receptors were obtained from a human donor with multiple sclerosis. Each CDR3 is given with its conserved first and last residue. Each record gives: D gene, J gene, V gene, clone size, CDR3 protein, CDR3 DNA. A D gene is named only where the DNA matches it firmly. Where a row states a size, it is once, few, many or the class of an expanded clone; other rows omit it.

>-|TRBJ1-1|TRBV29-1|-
CSARLSAGMNTEAFF
TGCAGCGCCCGTTTATCAGCCGGGATGAACACTGAAGCTTTCTTT
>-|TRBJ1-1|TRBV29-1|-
CSVEGILRPEAFF
TGCAGCGTTGAAGGTATCTTACGGCCTGAAGCTTTCTTT
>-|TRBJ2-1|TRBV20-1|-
CSAPSGRGSSYNEQFF
TGCAGTGCTCCCTCGGGGCGGGGTAGCTCCTACAATGAGCAGTTCTTC
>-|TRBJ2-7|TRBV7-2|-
CASSLMWGQAGEQYF
TGTGCCAGCAGCTTAATGTGGGGTCAAGCGGGCGAGCAGTACTTC
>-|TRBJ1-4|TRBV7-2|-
CASSLGVEKLFF
TGTGCCAGCAGCTTAGGGGTTGAAAAACTGTTTTTT
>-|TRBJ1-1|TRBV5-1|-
CASRATVAEAFF
TGCGCCAGCAGGGCGACGGTCGCTGAAGCTTTCTTT
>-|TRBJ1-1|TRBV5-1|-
CASSGTPGNTEAFF
TGCGCCAGCAGCGGGACCCCCGGGAACACTGAAGCTTTCTTT
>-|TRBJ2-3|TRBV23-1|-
CASTPRDPSTDTQYF
TGCGCCAGCACCCCCCGGGATCCTAGCACAGATACGCAGTATTTT
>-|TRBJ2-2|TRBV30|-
CAWIMSAGELFF
TGTGCCTGGATTATGTCTGCCGGGGAGCTGTTTTTT
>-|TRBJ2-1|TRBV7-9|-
CASSLTEYSYNEQFF
TGTGCCAGCAGCTTAACAGAATACTCCTACAATGAGCAGTTCTTC
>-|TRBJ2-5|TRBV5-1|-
CASRQTGGETQYF
TGCGCCAGCAGGCAGACAGGCGGGGAGACCCAGTACTTC
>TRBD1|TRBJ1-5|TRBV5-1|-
CASSLGTGGTSNQPQHF
TGCGCCAGCAGCTTGGGAACAGGGGGAACAAGCAATCAGCCCCAGCATTTT
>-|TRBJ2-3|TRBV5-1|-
CASSPGSTDTQYF
TGCGCCAGCAGCCCCGGAAGCACAGATACGCAGTATTTT
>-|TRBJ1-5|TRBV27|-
CASTTKVGQPQHF
TGTGCCAGCACCACAAAAGTCGGACAGCCCCAGCATTTT
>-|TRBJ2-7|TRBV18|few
CASSLGDGYEQYF
TGTGCCAGCTCACTCGGGGACGGCTACGAGCAGTACTTC
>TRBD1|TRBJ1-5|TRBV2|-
CASSGQGDNQPQHF
TGTGCCAGCAGTGGACAGGGAGACAATCAGCCCCAGCATTTT
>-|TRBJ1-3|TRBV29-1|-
CSVGGPGNTIYF
TGCAGCGTTGGGGGTCCTGGAAACACCATATATTTT
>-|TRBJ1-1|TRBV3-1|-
CASRQGLNTEAFF
TGTGCCAGCAGACAAGGTCTGAACACTGAAGCTTTCTTT
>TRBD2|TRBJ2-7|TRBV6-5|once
CASSYWRGGSYEQYF
TGTGCCAGCAGTTACTGGCGGGGGGGCTCCTACGAGCAGTACTTC
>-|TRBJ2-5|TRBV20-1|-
CSAREGAVRETQYF
TGCAGTGCTAGAGAAGGGGCTGTGAGAGAGACCCAGTACTTC
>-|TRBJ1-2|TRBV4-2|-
CASSQERGPGHGYTF
TGTGCCAGCAGCCAAGAGAGGGGTCCGGGCCATGGCTACACCTTC
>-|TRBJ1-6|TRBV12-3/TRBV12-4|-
CASSLGSVDSPLHF
TGTGCCAGCAGTTTAGGCAGCGTCGATTCACCCCTCCACTTT
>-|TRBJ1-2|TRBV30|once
CAWAPIYGYTF
TGTGCCTGGGCCCCTATCTATGGCTACACCTTC
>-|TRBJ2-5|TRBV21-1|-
CASSTLDRAGGETQYF
TGTGCCAGCAGCACCCTGGACAGGGCCGGGGGTGAGACCCAGTACTTC
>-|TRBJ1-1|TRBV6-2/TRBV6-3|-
CASSKTWSGLNTEAFF
TGTGCCAGCAGCAAAACTTGGAGCGGCCTCAACACTGAAGCTTTCTTT
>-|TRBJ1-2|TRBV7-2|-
CASSLGWSGDGYTF
TGTGCCAGCAGCTTAGGATGGTCAGGGGATGGCTACACCTTC
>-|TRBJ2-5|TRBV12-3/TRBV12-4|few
CASSSGGETQYF
TGTGCCAGTAGTAGCGGAGGAGAGACCCAGTACTTC
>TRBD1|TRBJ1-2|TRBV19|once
CASSTGTDYGYTF
TGTGCCAGTAGTACGGGGACAGACTATGGCTACACCTTC
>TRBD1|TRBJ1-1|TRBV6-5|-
CASSYSGQGSTEAFF
TGTGCCAGCAGTTACTCGGGACAGGGATCCACTGAAGCTTTCTTT
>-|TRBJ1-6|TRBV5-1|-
CASSLDSNHSPLHF
TGCGCCAGCAGCTTGGACAGCAACCATTCACCCCTCCACTTT
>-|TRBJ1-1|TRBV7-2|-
CASRAEMNTEAFF
TGTGCCAGTCGGGCCGAGATGAACACTGAAGCTTTCTTT